The 20 T cell receptor beta chains in this list originate from one sample, sequenced in a study of T cell responses to AZD1222 COVID-19 vaccine. Sequencing was performed with immunoSEQ multiplex PCR; in TCRdb, only in-frame clones are kept and a portion is missing. Altogether more than 110,000 clones are present, about 93% being singletons, with the ten largest covering about 9.1%. This material consisted of peripheral blood, taken on day 0 of AZD1222 vaccination. The receptors stem from an adult in good health.

The chain carries TRBV7-9 and TRBJ1-3, with D possibly being TRBD1 (5 bases). In germline, CDR1 is SEHNR, CDR2 FQNEAQ (reference sequence). Trimming removed 5 bases from V and 5 bases from J, with 13 bases in between. The CDR3 has 14 amino acids. The CDR3 region is CASSPLWGRNTIYF. In nucleotides, the CDR3 is TGTGCCAGCAGCCCCCTCTGGGGGAGAAACACCATATATTTT.

This clone was found once. The gene calls are TRBV28 and TRBJ2-1, with 7 nucleotides matching TRBD1. The CDR3 is 15 residues long. CDR1 MDHEN and CDR2 SYDVKM come from the germline V gene. V shed 1 base and J 5 bases; nucleotides not matched to a gene: 5. CDR3: CASSLLGGPNNEQFF. The CDR3 nucleotides are TGTGCCAGCAGTTTATTAGGGGGCCCCAACAATGAGCAGTTCTTC.

The V and J genes are TRBV5-5 and TRBJ2-5; D tentatively fits TRBD1 or TRBD2 (6 bases each). V was shortened by 1 base and J by 1 base, with 14 bases between the two germline ends. The CDR3 length is 16 residues. Germline loops: CDR1 SGHKS, CDR2 YYEKEE (reference sequence). The CDR3 reads CASSLIGGPIQETQYF. The CDR3 DNA follows: TGTGCCAGCAGCTTGATAGGGGGGCCTATCCAAGAGACCCAGTACTTC. The variable domain in full, completed from reference TRBV5-5 and TRBJ2-5, reads DAGVTQSPTHLIKTRGQQVTLRCSPISGHKSVSWYQQVLGQGPQFIFQYYEKEERGRGNFPDRFSARQFPNYSSELNVNALLLGDSALYLCASSLIGGPIQETQYFGPGTRLLVL.

This clone was seen only once. This chain uses TRBV11-2 with TRBJ1-2; D gene unclear. This CDR3 has 13 amino acids. V lost 2 bases and J 4 bases, leaving 8 bases between the germline ends. CDR1 SGHAT and CDR2 FQNNGV come from the germline V gene. DNA of the CDR3: TGTGCCAGCAGCTTATGGCCCGCCTATGGCTACACCTTC. This gives the protein CASSLWPAYGYTF. The complete variable domain, with remaining parts taken from reference TRBV11-2 and TRBJ1-2, reads EAGVAQSPRYKIIEKRQSVAFWCNPISGHATLYWYQQILGQGPKLLIQFQNNGVVDDSQLPKDRFSAERLKGVDSTLKIQPAKLEDSAVYLCASSLWPAYGYTFGSGTRLTVV.

The chain recombines TRBV3-1 (or the pseudogene TRBV3-2) with TRBJ2-1; D is undetermined. Looked up from germline, CDR1 is LGHDT and CDR2 is YNNKEL (reference sequence). V lost 0 bases and J 4 bases, leaving 10 bases between the germline ends. The CDR3 loop spans 15 amino acids. This CDR3 reads CASSQDTTPYNEQFF. The CDR3 DNA reads as TGTGCCAGCAGCCAAGATACTACACCGTACAATGAGCAGTTCTTC.

The chain is built from TRBV10-3 and TRBJ1-5, with D possibly matching TRBD1 (6 bases). Germline CDR1 ENHRY, CDR2 SYGVKD. V gave up 3 bases and J gave up 1 base, with 10 bases separating them. The CDR3 extends over 15 amino acids. CDR3 bases: TGTGCCATCAGTGACCGGACAGAGAGCAATCAGCCCCAGCATTTT. Its translation: CAISDRTESNQPQHF.

The CDR3 spells CAFWTGLNEKLFF. CDR3 nucleotide sequence: TGTGCCTTCTGGACAGGTCTTAATGAAAAACTGTTTTTT. The chain joins TRBV30 to TRBJ1-4, with 7 bases that match TRBD1. CDR3 length: 13 amino acids. Germline V gene data show CDR1 as GTSNPN and CDR2 as SVGIG (reference sequence). Unmatched junction bases numbered 6, after V lost 7 bases and J lost 4 bases.

The chain combines TRBV5-6 with TRBJ1-2; a possible D gene is TRBD1 (6 bases). CDR1 and CDR2 from the germline V gene are SGHDT and YYEEEE. The length of the CDR3 is 14 residues. The germline V and J ends were trimmed by 5 bases and 5 bases, with 16 bases remaining between them. CDR3 loop: CASRSLDSPYGYTF. The CDR3 DNA reads TGTGCCAGCAGATCATTGGACAGCCCTTATGGCTACACCTTC.

The CDR3: CATRRQNEKLFF. The CDR3 DNA reads TGTGCCACCAGGAGACAGAATGAAAAACTGTTTTTT. The chain is built from TRBV24-1 and TRBJ1-4; D may be TRBD1 (5 bases). CDR1 is KGHDR and CDR2 is SFDVKD in the germline V gene. The ends were cut back, 7 bases at V and 5 bases at J, with 7 bases in the middle. The CDR3 loop spans 12 amino acids.

As concerns this clone: Its ends do not fully match the called genes, so a read error is possible. V usage is TRBV7-7 and J usage is TRBJ2-2; no clear D gene. CDR1 and CDR2 from the germline V gene are SSHAT and FNYEAQ (reference sequence). This CDR3 has 14 residues. The CDR3 nucleotides read TGTGCTAGCAGCTCTACAGAATACACCGGGGAGCTGTTTTTT. It yields the protein CASSSTEYTGELFF.

This chain joins TRBV19 and TRBJ1-2; TRBD1 matches at 7 bases. The CDR3 extends over 12 amino acids. J lost 9 bases, V lost 6 bases, and 7 bases had no gene match. CDR1 is LNHDA, CDR2 SQIVND, per germline (reference sequence). The CDR3: CASRSDRPRYTF. As DNA, the CDR3 is TGTGCCAGTAGATCGGACAGGCCGCGCTACACCTTC.

The gene calls are TRBV12-5 and TRBJ1-6; D is uncertain. With 3 bases removed from V and 6 bases from J, the gap between germline ends came to 9 bases. Germline V gene data show CDR1 as LGHNT and CDR2 as FRNRAP. CDR3 length: 14 residues. CDR3 sequence reads: CASGLEYGNSPLHF. The CDR3 DNA reads as TGTGCTAGTGGTTTAGAGTACGGTAATTCACCCCTCCACTTT.

The rearrangement links TRBV30 to TRBJ1-3; D uncertain. The CDR3 runs 15 residues. The germline V gene encodes CDR1 GTSNPN and CDR2 SVGIG (reference sequence). Trimming removed 1 base from V and 0 bases from J, with 10 bases in between. The CDR3 sequence: CAWSGGWSSGNTIYF. In DNA form, the CDR3 reads TGTGCCTGGAGTGGCGGCTGGAGCTCTGGAAACACCATATATTTT.

The J gene is TRBJ2-1, the V gene TRBV19, with a weak D call TRBD1 (6 bases). The CDR3 loop spans 15 amino acids. Germline V lookup: CDR1 LNHDA, CDR2 SQIVND (reference sequence). V was clipped by 3 bases and J by 6 bases, with 15 bases between them. This chain's CDR3 is CASSITGLAPNEQFF. The CDR3 DNA reads as TGTGCCAGTAGTATCACAGGGTTAGCCCCCAATGAGCAGTTCTTC. Filled out from reference TRBV19 and TRBJ2-1, the complete variable domain reads DGGITQSPKYLFRKEGQNVTLSCEQNLNHDAMYWYRQDPGQGLRLIYYSQIVNDFQKGDIAEGYSVSREKKESFPLTVTSAQKNPTAFYLCASSITGLAPNEQFFGPGTRLTVL.

This chain connects TRBV5-4 to TRBJ1-2; 8 bases align to TRBD1. The CDR3 sequence is 16 residues long. The V segment lost 0 bases and the J segment 3 bases; nucleotides outside the gene matches: 7. Germline values: CDR1 SGHNT, CDR2 YYREEE (reference sequence). CDR3 DNA sequence: TGTGCCAGCAGCTTGGTATCAGGGGGCCTGGACTATGGCTACACCTTC. Translation gives CASSLVSGGLDYGYTF.

This chain uses TRBV30 with TRBJ1-6, with D possibly TRBD1 on 5 matching bases. This CDR3 is 12 amino acids long. Germline V gives CDR1 GTSNPN, CDR2 SVGIG (reference sequence). The ends were cut back, 5 bases at V and 11 bases at J, with 13 bases in the middle. CDR3 protein: CAWCRESPPLHF. The CDR3, as DNA: TGTGCCTGGTGCAGGGAATCCCCACCCCTCCACTTT. Variable domain in full (rest from reference TRBV30 and TRBJ1-6): SQTIHQWPATLVQPVGSPLSLECTVEGTSNPNLYWYRQAAGRGLQLLFYSVGIGQISSEVPQNLSASRPQDRQFILSSKKLLLSDSGFYLCAWCRESPPLHFGNGTRLTVT.

This clone was detected only a few times. The genes are TRBV15 and TRBJ1-2, with D possibly TRBD1 on 5 matching bases. V was trimmed by 4 bases and J by 1 base, leaving 13 bases between them. The germline V gene encodes CDR1 LNHNV and CDR2 YYDKDF (reference sequence). The CDR3 extends over 15 amino acids. The CDR3 here is CATSMGDSLNYGYTF. DNA for the CDR3: TGTGCCACCAGCATGGGCGACAGCCTTAACTATGGCTACACCTTC.

This clone was observed a single time. The V and J genes are TRBV12-3 or TRBV12-4 and TRBJ1-5; D is undetermined. This CDR3 has 12 amino acids. V lost 2 bases and J 5 bases, leaving 4 bases between the germline ends. The CDR3, as DNA: TGTGCCAGCAGTTTACGGGATCAGCCCCAGCATTTT. This sequence encodes CASSLRDQPQHF.

The chain combines TRBV3-1 (or the pseudogene TRBV3-2) with TRBJ2-7; D not certain. This CDR3 has 12 residues. From germline, CDR1 is LGHDT and CDR2 YNNKEL (reference sequence). Trimming removed 4 bases from V and 7 bases from J, with 11 bases in between. CDR3 DNA sequence: TGTGCCAGCAGCCCCGGACCCTTGGAGCAGTACTTC. It is translated as CASSPGPLEQYF.

V usage is TRBV7-2 and J usage is TRBJ1-1; 12 nucleotides line up with TRBD1. The junction had 5 bases not matched to a gene; V was cut back by 0 bases and J by 9 bases. CDR3 length equals 15 residues. Germline V gene data show CDR1 as SGHTA and CDR2 as FQGNSA. CDR3 loop: CASSLARDRGRKAFF. CDR3 in DNA: TGTGCCAGCAGCTTAGCCCGGGACAGGGGGCGGAAAGCTTTCTTT.